This entry features one T cell receptor (beta chain) sequence. The V gene lost 3 bases and the J gene lost 2 bases, with 10 bases spanning the gap. Per the germline V gene, CDR1 is LNHDA and CDR2 is SQIVND (reference sequence). This CDR3 spans 14 amino acids. Assay: immunoSEQ multiplex PCR; the TCRdb copy retains only in-frame clones and omits some. Of over 200,000 clones listed, roughly 65% were seen once; the top ten hold roughly 6.4%. These data come from a study of cytotoxic CD8 clonotypes in ibrutinib-treated CLL. The overall study: The taking of response samples occurred after a median about eleven months of treatment, with a range of 6 to 36.

This TCR was recovered from a human donor with chronic lymphocytic leukemia. The material was PBMCs, obtained after 12 months of ibrutinib treatment. V is TRBV19 and J is TRBJ1-1; possible D gene TRBD1, 5 bases. The DNA for the CDR3 is TGTGCCAGTAGTATGGGAGGGACCAACACTGAAGCTTTCTTT. It codes for CASSMGGTNTEAFF. Combining the CDR3 with reference TRBV19 and TRBJ1-1 gives the whole variable domain DGGITQSPKYLFRKEGQNVTLSCEQNLNHDAMYWYRQDPGQGLRLIYYSQIVNDFQKGDIAEGYSVSREKKESFPLTVTSAQKNPTAFYLCASSMGGTNTEAFFGQGTRLTVV.